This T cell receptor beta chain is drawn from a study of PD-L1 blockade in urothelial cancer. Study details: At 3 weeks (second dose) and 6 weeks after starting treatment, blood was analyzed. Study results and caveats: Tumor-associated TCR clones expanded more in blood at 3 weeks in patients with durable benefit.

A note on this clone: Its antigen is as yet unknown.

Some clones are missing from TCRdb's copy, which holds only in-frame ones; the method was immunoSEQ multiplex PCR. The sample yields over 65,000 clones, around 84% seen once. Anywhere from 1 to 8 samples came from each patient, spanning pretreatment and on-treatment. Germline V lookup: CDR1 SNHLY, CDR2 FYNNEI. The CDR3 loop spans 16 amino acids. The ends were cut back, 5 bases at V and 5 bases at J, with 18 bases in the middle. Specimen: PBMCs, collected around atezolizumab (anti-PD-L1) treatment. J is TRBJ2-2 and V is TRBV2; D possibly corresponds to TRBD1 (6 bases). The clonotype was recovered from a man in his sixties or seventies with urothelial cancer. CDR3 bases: TGTGCCAGCAGTATAAGGGGCAGGGGATCAACCGGGGAGCTGTTTTTT. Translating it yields CASSIRGRGSTGELFF.